These T cell receptor beta chains were read from a single sample in a study of cytomegalovirus exposure and HLA in healthy donors. Data came from immunoSEQ multiplex PCR; TCRdb stores just in-frame clones and leaves some out. This repertoire includes tens of thousands of clones. The sample was PBMCs. Receptors were obtained from a man between 18 and 35 years old in good health and CMV-seropositive. Each CDR3 is given with its conserved first and last residue. The order of the fields is J gene, V gene, CDR3 protein.

J: TRBJ2-2
V: TRBV5-1
CDR3: CASSSGTSGKITGELFF

J: TRBJ2-7
V: TRBV5-6
CDR3: CASSLGDEQYF

J: TRBJ2-7
V: TRBV29-1
CDR3: CSVAGEQYF

J: TRBJ2-7
V: TRBV28
CDR3: CASMSLYEQYF

J: TRBJ2-5
V: TRBV15
CDR3: CATSRDRAGAETQYF

J: TRBJ2-1
V: TRBV18
CDR3: CASSPGSGPYNEQFF

J: TRBJ1-1
V: TRBV14
CDR3: CASSQFPWRSNTEAFF

J: NA
V: TRBV29-1
CDR3: CSVGVFSSYEQYF

J: TRBJ1-2
V: TRBV4-2
CDR3: CASSQPGVTNGYTF

J: TRBJ2-7
V: TRBV11-2
CDR3: CASSSLIEGEQYF

J: TRBJ2-7
V: TRBV5-1
CDR3: CASSQGQRGDEQYF

J: TRBJ1-2
V: TRBV9
CDR3: CASSALQVGYTF

J: TRBJ2-2
V: TRBV20-1
CDR3: CSARDTGELFF

J: TRBJ2-1
V: TRBV7-2
CDR3: CASSLREGDYYNEQFF

J: TRBJ1-1
V: TRBV6-5
CDR3: CASSYSRLTNTEAFF

J: TRBJ1-4
V: TRBV11-2
CDR3: CASSFGGTLEEKLFF

J: TRBJ2-3
V: TRBV19
CDR3: CASKVQGEDTQYF

J: TRBJ1-2
V: TRBV5-1
CDR3: CASSPSTGIYGYTF

J: TRBJ1-6
V: TRBV19
CDR3: CASTGTGYYSLHF

J: TRBJ2-7
V: TRBV5-1
CDR3: CASSSSSGTFSYEQYF

J: TRBJ2-7
V: TRBV7-8
CDR3: CASSLSGAYEQYF

J: TRBJ2-3
V: TRBV7-3
CDR3: CASSPSGTGVTQYF

J: TRBJ2-3
V: TRBV30
CDR3: CAWSVAFDTQYF

J: TRBJ2-1
V: TRBV5-1
CDR3: CASSLALTSRPHEQFF

J: NA
V: TRBV4-1
CDR3: CASSSGHEQYF

J: TRBJ2-2
V: TRBV5-1
CDR3: CASRLAVGSGELFF

J: TRBJ2-2
V: TRBV6-4
CDR3: CASRRDWNTGELFF

J: TRBJ1-4
V: TRBV7-8
CDR3: CASSLGSTSAINEKLFF

J: TRBJ2-2
V: TRBV11-1
CDR3: CASSLTDRSGELFF

J: TRBJ2-3
V: TRBV5-4
CDR3: CASSLVYGKREDTQYF

J: TRBJ2-7
V: TRBV5-1
CDR3: CASSLGQPSYEQYF

J: TRBJ1-1
V: TRBV5-1
CDR3: CASSLGSEAFF

J: TRBJ2-2
V: TRBV4-2
CDR3: CASSQDRASGGLGELFF

J: NA
V: TRBV6-1
CDR3: CASSEALGARDYEQYF

J: TRBJ1-2
V: TRBV10-3
CDR3: CAISTSPGTVYGYTF

J: TRBJ2-6
V: TRBV5-6
CDR3: CASSRTSSGANVLTF

J: TRBJ2-1
V: TRBV7-3
CDR3: CASGQGYLNEQFF

J: TRBJ1-1
V: TRBV5-1
CDR3: CASSFYGVIDTEAFF

J: TRBJ2-2
V: TRBV7-6
CDR3: CASSLISGSNTGELFF

J: TRBJ2-7
V: TRBV10-2
CDR3: CASTSGRAYEQYF

J: TRBJ1-4
V: TRBV6-1
CDR3: CASSGLRGENEKLFF

J: TRBJ1-5
V: TRBV27
CDR3: CASSFLPVRSNQPQHF

J: TRBJ2-5
V: TRBV7-2
CDR3: CASSLDRGWETQYF

J: TRBJ2-5
V: TRBV5-1
CDR3: CASSLQLGGVGETQYF

J: TRBJ2-3
V: TRBV5-6
CDR3: CASKIGAKDTQYF

J: TRBJ2-1
V: TRBV5-6
CDR3: CASSPGGNEQFF

J: TRBJ2-1
V: TRBV7-3
CDR3: CASSMGLEQFF

J: TRBJ2-2
V: TRBV29-1
CDR3: CSVAGGHTNTGELFF

J: TRBJ1-4
V: TRBV15
CDR3: CATSYRRKEKLFF

J: TRBJ2-1
V: TRBV12-5
CDR3: CASGPLADNEQFF

J: TRBJ1-5
V: TRBV6-1
CDR3: CASSEARGTQYSNQPQHF

J: NA
V: TRBV6-1
CDR3: CASRPDRGFYEQYF

J: TRBJ1-6
V: TRBV4-1
CDR3: CASSRKRDSQSPLHF

J: TRBJ2-1
V: TRBV19
CDR3: CASSIGLYNEQFF

J: TRBJ2-5
V: TRBV5-1
CDR3: CASSFERIGIETQYF

J: TRBJ2-1
V: TRBV19
CDR3: CATQGNEQFF

J: TRBJ2-5
V: TRBV9
CDR3: CASSVDGTSGIEETQYF